This T cell receptor beta chain came from a study of blood T cell repertoires in COVID-19. Study-level information: Specimens from acute and convalescent COVID-19 originated in the United States, Italy and Spain. PBMCs, B-cell-depleted T cells, or T cells were the source of the cDNA or gDNA that made up the material.

Original methodology: Researchers report that nucleated cell counts were estimated from reference gene primer amplification. This table comes from immunoSEQ multiplex PCR, and its TCRdb copy is limited to in-frame clones, with some not included. The V and J calls and clone size are taken from that table; D and trimming were inferred from the DNA. The sample consists of 200,000 to 250,000 clones, roughly 76% of them appearing once. CDR1 SGDLS and CDR2 YYNGEE come from the germline V gene. The CDR3 runs 14 residues. The ends were cut back, 1 base at V and 1 base at J, with 8 bases in the middle. Recruited during active infection, patients (from Seattle) were subsequently followed longitudinally.

The chain is built from TRBV9 and TRBJ1-1; D is unclear. The sample taken for sequencing was peripheral blood. The TCR was taken from a woman older than 75 with COVID-19, enrolled during active disease. The CDR3 protein is CASSVKATNTEAFF. The CDR3 bases are TGTGCCAGCAGCGTAAAAGCAACGAACACTGAAGCTTTCTTT.